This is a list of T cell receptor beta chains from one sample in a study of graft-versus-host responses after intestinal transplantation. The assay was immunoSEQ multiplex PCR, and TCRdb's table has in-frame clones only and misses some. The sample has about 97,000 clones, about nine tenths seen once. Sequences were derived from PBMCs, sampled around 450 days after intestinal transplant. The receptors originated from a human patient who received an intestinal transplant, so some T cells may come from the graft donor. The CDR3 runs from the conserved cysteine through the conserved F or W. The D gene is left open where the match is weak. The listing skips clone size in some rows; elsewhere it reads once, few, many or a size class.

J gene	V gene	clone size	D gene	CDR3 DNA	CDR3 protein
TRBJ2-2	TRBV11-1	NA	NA	TGTGCCAGCAGCTTAGCCTTAAACACCGGGGAGCTGTTTTTT	CASSLALNTGELFF
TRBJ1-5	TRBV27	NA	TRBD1	TGTGCCAGCAGCCAGGGACAGGGCACTCGATATCAGCCCCAGCATTTT	CASSQGQGTRYQPQHF
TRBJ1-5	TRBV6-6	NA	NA	TGTGCCAGCACGGGCGGTGGCAATCAGCCCCAGCATTTT	CASTGGGNQPQHF
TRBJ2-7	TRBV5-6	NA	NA	TGTGCCAGCAGCCTCTTGGGGGACTCCTACGAGCAGTACTTC	CASSLLGDSYEQYF
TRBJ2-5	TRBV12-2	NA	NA	TGTGCAAGTCGCTTAGCCCAAAAAGAGACCCAGTACTTC	CASRLAQKETQYF
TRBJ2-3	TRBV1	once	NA	TGCACCAGCAGCCGTACCGCAGGGAAGCCAGATACGCAGTATTTT	CTSSRTAGKPDTQYF
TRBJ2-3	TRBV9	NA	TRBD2	TGTGCCAGCAGCGCCACACCGGGACTAGCGTCGGCAGATACGCAGTATTTT	CASSATPGLASADTQYF
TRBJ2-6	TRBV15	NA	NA	TGTGCCACCAGCAGAGATTGGGGACGATTCTCTGGGGCCAACGTCCTGACTTTC	CATSRDWGRFSGANVLTF
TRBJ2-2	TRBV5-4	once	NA	TGTGCCAGCAGTCTATTATCATCCGGGGAGCTGTTTTTT	CASSLLSSGELFF
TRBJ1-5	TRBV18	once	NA	TGTGCCAGCTCACCGGGTAGGAATCAGCCCCAGCATTTT	CASSPGRNQPQHF
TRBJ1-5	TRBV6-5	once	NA	TGTGCCAGCAGTAAGTCCTATAGCAATCAGCCCCAGCATTTT	CASSKSYSNQPQHF
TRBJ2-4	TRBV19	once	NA	TGTGCCAGTAGTGCCGGATTTGGGGGGGCGGCCAAAAACATTCAGTACTTC	CASSAGFGGAAKNIQYF
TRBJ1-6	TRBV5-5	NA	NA	TGTGCCAGCAGCTTGGGGTGGGGGCCGAATTCACCCCTCCACTTT	CASSLGWGPNSPLHF
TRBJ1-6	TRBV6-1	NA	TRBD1	TGTGCCAGCACGAACAGGGGGAAGTCACCCCTCCACTTT	CASTNRGKSPLHF
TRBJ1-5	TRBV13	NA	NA	TGTGCCAGCAGCAATGGACGGAGCAATCAGCCCCAGCATTTT	CASSNGRSNQPQHF
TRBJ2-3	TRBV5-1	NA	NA	TGCGCCAGCAGCGGTAGGACCCCGAGCACAGATACGCAGTATTTT	CASSGRTPSTDTQYF
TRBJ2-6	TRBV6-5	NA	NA	TGTGCCGCTGGGAAGGGTCCTGGGGCCAACGTCCTGACTTTC	CAAGKGPGANVLTF
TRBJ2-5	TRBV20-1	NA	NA	TGCAGTGCCCCCCGGGAGACCCAGTACTTC	CSAPRETQYF
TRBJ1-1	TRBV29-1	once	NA	TGCAGCGTTGAGAGGGGGGAGACTGAAGCTTTCTTT	CSVERGETEAFF
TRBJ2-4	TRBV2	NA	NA	TGTGCCAGCCAGGCGTCAGCCCTAGCCAAAAACATTCAGTACTTC	CASQASALAKNIQYF
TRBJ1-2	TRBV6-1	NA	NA	TGTGCCAGCCGCGGCACAGGGAACTATGGCTACACCTTC	CASRGTGNYGYTF
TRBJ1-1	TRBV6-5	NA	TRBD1	TGTGCCAGCAGACAGGGGAGAGGCACTGAAGCTTTCTTT	CASRQGRGTEAFF
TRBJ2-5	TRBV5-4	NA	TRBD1	TGTGCCAGCAGCAGCCGGGACAGACAAGAGACCCAGTACTTC	CASSSRDRQETQYF
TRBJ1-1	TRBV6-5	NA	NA	TGTGCCAGCAGTTATGGGTCGGCTGAAGCTTTCTTT	CASSYGSAEAFF
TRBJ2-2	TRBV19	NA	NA	TGTGCCACCCGATGGGGGTTTCGTTACACCGGGGAGCTGTTTTTT	CATRWGFRYTGELFF
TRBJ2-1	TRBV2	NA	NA	TGTGCCAGCAGTGTTGGGCTGAGCTCCTACAATGAGCAGTTCTTC	CASSVGLSSYNEQFF
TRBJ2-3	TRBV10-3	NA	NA	TGTGCCATCAGGAGGGGCCCGCCCCCAGATACGCAGTATTTT	CAIRRGPPPDTQYF
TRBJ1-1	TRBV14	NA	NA	TGTGCCAGCAGCCAAGATGGGAGGGATTCCGAAGCTTTCTTT	CASSQDGRDSEAFF
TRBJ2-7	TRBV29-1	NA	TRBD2	TGCAGCGTCCCTGGGGGGGACTACGAGCAGTACTTC	CSVPGGDYEQYF
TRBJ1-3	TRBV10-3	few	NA	TGTGCCATCAGGAAAAGCGACACCATATATTTT	CAIRKSDTIYF
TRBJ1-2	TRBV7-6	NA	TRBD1	TGTGCCAGCAGCTCCCGGGACAGCCCCATTATTATGAACTATGGCTACACCTTC	CASSSRDSPIIMNYGYTF
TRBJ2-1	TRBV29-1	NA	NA	TGCAGCGCTCCAATAACCCCGGGACGAAACTACAATGAGCAGTTCTTC	CSAPITPGRNYNEQFF
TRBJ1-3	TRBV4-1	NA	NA	TGCGCCAGCAGCCAAGTTGGAGGACCAACTGGAAACACCATATATTTT	CASSQVGGPTGNTIYF
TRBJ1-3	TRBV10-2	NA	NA	TGCGCCAGCAGTGAGAGGACGGGGAACTCTGGAAACACCATATATTTT	CASSERTGNSGNTIYF
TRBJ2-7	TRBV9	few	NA	TGTGCCAGCAGCACCGGGACTGATTACGAGCAGTACTTC	CASSTGTDYEQYF
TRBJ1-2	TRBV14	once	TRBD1	TGTGCCAGCAGCCCCCTAGGGGGCCATAACTATGGCTACACCTTC	CASSPLGGHNYGYTF
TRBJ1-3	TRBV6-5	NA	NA	TGTGCCAGCAGATCGGGGGTTTCTGGAAACACCATATATTTT	CASRSGVSGNTIYF
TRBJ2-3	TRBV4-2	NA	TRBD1	TGTGCCAGCAGCCAAGCCCTGACGACAGGGACAGATACGCAGTATTTT	CASSQALTTGTDTQYF
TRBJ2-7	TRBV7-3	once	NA	TGTGCCAGCAGCCCCACCGGGCAGCCGATCTACGAGCAGTACTTC	CASSPTGQPIYEQYF
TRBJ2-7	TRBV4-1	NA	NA	TGCGCCAGCAGCCATCCGACAGGAGCCTACGAGCAGTACTTC	CASSHPTGAYEQYF
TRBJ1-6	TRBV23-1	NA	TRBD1	TGCGCCAGCAGTCTGCGACAGGGGCAGCGATCACCCCTCCACTTT	CASSLRQGQRSPLHF
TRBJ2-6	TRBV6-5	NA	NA	TGTGCCAGCAGTGAAGGGGAAGGGGCCAACGTCCTGACTTTC	CASSEGEGANVLTF
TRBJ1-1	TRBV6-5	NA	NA	TGTGCCAGCAGTTCGGGGACGGGGACTGAAGCTTTCTTT	CASSSGTGTEAFF
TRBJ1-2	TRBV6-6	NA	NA	TGTGCCAGCAGGGTGGACGGAACCATTAACTATGGCTACACCTTC	CASRVDGTINYGYTF
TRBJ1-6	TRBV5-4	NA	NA	TGTGCCAGCAGCATTAAGGGGGGGCAGGTAGGTTCACCCCTCCACTTT	CASSIKGGQVGSPLHF
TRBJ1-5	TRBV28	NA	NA	TGTGCCAGCAGTTTCGGCAGGGCCTCCCGAATGTTTGGCAATCAGCCCCAGCATTTT	CASSFGRASRMFGNQPQHF
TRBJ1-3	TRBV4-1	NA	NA	TGCGCCAGCAGCCAAGTAAGCTGGACCGGAAACACCATATATTTT	CASSQVSWTGNTIYF
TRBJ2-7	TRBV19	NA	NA	TGTGCCAGTAGTATGACGGGCTCCCACGAGCAGTACTTC	CASSMTGSHEQYF
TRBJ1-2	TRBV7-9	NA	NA	TGTGCCAGCAGCGTTCATGGCGCCGATGGCTACACCTTC	CASSVHGADGYTF